This TCR beta chain was obtained from a study of monozygotic twins with inflammatory bowel disease. There are 15 residues in the CDR3. Germline loops: CDR1 SGHDT, CDR2 YYEEEE. Blood was drawn once per donor, and each sample measured roughly 2.5 ml. Study-wide results and caveats: Healthy twins showed more clonotype sharing with others than IBD patients, especially patients with disease activity.

TCRdb derives one entry per CDR3 protein from the 5' RACE reads, leaving out DNA. The table lists some 300,000 distinct CDR3 sequences. Comments on this clonotype: As yet, its antigen is unknown.

The specimen was blood. This chain joins TRBV5-6 and TRBJ2-5; TCRdb's assignment of TRBD2 cannot be checked, as there is no DNA. The TCR comes from a human donor with ulcerative colitis or Crohn's disease, or a healthy co-twin of an affected twin (not recorded which). CDR3 amino acids: CASSLFSGRAETQYF.